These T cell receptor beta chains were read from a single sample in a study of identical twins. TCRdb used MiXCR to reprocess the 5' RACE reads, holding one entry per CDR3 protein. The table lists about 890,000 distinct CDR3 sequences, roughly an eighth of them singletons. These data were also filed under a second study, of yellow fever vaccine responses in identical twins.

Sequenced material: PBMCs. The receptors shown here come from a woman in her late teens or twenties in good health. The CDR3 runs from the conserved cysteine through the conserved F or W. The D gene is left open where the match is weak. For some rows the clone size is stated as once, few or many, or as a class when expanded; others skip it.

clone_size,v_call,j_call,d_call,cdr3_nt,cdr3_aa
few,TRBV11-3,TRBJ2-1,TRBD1,TGTGCCAGCAGCGGATCAGGGGGCGCCTGGGATGAGCAGTTCTTC,CASSGSGGAWDEQFF
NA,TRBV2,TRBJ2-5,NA,TGTGCCAGCAGGGCTAGCAGAGTACAAGAGACCCAGTACTTC,CASRASRVQETQYF
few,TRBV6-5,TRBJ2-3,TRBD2,TGTGCCAGCAGTTACTCGTTCGGGAGGGCCGGGACAGATACGCAGTATTTT,CASSYSFGRAGTDTQYF
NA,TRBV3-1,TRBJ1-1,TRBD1,TGTGCCAGCAGCCGCAACCCTAGACAGGGTGGGAACACTGAAGCTTTCTTT,CASSRNPRQGGNTEAFF
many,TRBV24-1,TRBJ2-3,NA,TGTGCCACCAGTGTAGGGGGAAGCACAGATACGCAGTATTTT,CATSVGGSTDTQYF
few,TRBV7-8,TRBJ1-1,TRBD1,TGTGCCAGCGGAGACAGGGCTGCTGAAGCTTTCTTT,CASGDRAAEAFF
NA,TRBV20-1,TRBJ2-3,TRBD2,TGCAGTGCTAGACATGAGGCTAGCGGGAGGGCCCAAGATACGCAGTATTTT,CSARHEASGRAQDTQYF
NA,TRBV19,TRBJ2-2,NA,TGTGCCAGTAGTATGCTGGGGGAGCTGTTTTTT,CASSMLGELFF
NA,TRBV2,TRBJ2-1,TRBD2,TGTGCCAGCAGCGCCGTTTCTAGCGGGGGCACATACAATGAGCAGTTCTTC,CASSAVSSGGTYNEQFF
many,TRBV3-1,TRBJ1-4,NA,TGTGCCAGCTCCCGGGGCCCTAATGAAAAACTGTTTTTT,CASSRGPNEKLFF
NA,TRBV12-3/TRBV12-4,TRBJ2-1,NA,TGTGCCAGCAGACAGGGAATAGCGGGTGAGCAGTTCTTC,CASRQGIAGEQFF
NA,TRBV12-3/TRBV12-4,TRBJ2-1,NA,TGTGCCAGCAGTTTAGCGGCTGCGTCGAATGAGCAGTTCTTC,CASSLAAASNEQFF
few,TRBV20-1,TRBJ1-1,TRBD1,TGCAGTGCTAGAAGAGGACAGGGTGGCACTGAAGCTTTCTTT,CSARRGQGGTEAFF
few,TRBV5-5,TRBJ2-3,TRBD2,TGTGCCAGCAGCTTGGTTGGACTAGCGGACACAGATACGCAGTATTTT,CASSLVGLADTDTQYF
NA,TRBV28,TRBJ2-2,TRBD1,TGTGCCAGCAGCCGAGACAGGGTTGAAGCGAACACCGGGGAGCTGTTTTTT,CASSRDRVEANTGELFF
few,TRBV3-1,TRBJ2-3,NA,TGTGCCAGCAGCCCCAGGGAGTGGAGCACAGATACGCAGTATTTT,CASSPREWSTDTQYF
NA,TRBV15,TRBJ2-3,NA,TGTGCCACCAGCAGAGAGCCGAGCGGGACAGATACGCAGTATTTT,CATSREPSGTDTQYF
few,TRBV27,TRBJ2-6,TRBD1,TGTGCCAGCAGCCCGGCTGGGTTGGGGGACAGGACCTCTGGGGCCAACGTCCTGACTTTC,CASSPAGLGDRTSGANVLTF
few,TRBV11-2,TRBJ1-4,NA,TGTGCCAGCAGCTTGCCAGGACGTCGGGGTGAAAAACTGTTTTTT,CASSLPGRRGEKLFF
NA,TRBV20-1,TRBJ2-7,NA,TGCAGTGCGGAGAGGTTCGAACGGAACGAGCAGTACTTC,CSAERFERNEQYF
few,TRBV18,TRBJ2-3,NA,TGTGCCAGCTCACCAAGACAGGCTGGCACAGATACGCAGTATTTT,CASSPRQAGTDTQYF
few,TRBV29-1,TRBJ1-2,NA,TGCAGCGTTGTAGTGGGGGCCGTCTCATATGGCTACACCTTC,CSVVVGAVSYGYTF
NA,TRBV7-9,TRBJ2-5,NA,TGTGCCAGCAGCTCAATACCGGGGGTGAAAGAGACCCAGTACTTC,CASSSIPGVKETQYF
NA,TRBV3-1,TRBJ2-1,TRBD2,TGTGCCTGCTGTTTCTTTGCGGGGGGGCCTCCCTCGGGCAATGAGCAGTTCTTC,CACCFFAGGPPSGNEQFF
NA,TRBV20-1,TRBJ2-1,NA,TGCAGTGCTAGAGGGGAGGGCAGGGGGCCGGGTAGTGGCAATGAGCAGTTCTTC,CSARGEGRGPGSGNEQFF
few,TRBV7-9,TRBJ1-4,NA,TGTGCCAGCAGCGAGGACACCAATGAAAAACTGTTTTTT,CASSEDTNEKLFF
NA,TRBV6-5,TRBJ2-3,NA,TGTGCCAGCAGTTACGGGCAGATCAGCACAGATACGCAGTATTTT,CASSYGQISTDTQYF
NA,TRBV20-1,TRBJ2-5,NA,TGCAGCAATACACTGAACCAGCGGGAGACCCAGTACTTC,CSNTLNQRETQYF
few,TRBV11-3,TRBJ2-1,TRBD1,TGTGCCAGCAGCTCCCGGGTTAGGTCCCGGGACAGAAAACTCACACAAAATGAGCAGTTCTTC,CASSSRVRSRDRKLTQNEQFF
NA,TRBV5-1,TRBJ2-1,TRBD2,TGCGCCAGCAGCGCATTACTAGCGGGAGAATCTGAGCAGTTCTTC,CASSALLAGESEQFF
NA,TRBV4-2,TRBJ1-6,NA,TGTGCCAGCAGCCAAGATCTGGGCGATGTTTGGGGTTATAATTCACCCCTCCACTTT,CASSQDLGDVWGYNSPLHF
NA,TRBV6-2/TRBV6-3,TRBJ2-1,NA,TGTGCCAGCAGTTATCAGAAGGGCCAGGGCTACTACAATGAGCAGTTCTTC,CASSYQKGQGYYNEQFF
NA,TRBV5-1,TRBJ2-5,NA,TGCGCCAGCAGCTTGGCCAGGGGTGGTGGAGAGACCCAGTACTTC,CASSLARGGGETQYF
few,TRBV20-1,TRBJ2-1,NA,TGCAGTGGAGTTCCAAGGCGGAGCTCCTACAATGAGCAGTTCTTC,CSGVPRRSSYNEQFF
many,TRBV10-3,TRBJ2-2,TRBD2,TGTGCCATCTCGGGGGGACCTAGGAACACCGGGGAGCTGTTTTTT,CAISGGPRNTGELFF
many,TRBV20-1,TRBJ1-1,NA,TGCAGTGCTAAACAGACACATGGGACTGAAGCTTTCTTT,CSAKQTHGTEAFF
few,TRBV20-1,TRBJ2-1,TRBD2,TGCAGTGCTACCTGGGGGGGGGAAAGCTACAATGAGCAGTTCTTC,CSATWGGESYNEQFF